A selection of T cell receptor beta chains follows, all from one sample in a study of regulatory T cells in long-lasting Graves disease. TCRdb processed the multiplex PCR reads anew with MiXCR; each CDR3 protein has one entry. Seen here are 620,000 or so distinct CDR3 sequences, 16% observed once, and the top ten hold about 17%. The sample was also linked to a second study, of T cells in Graves' hyperthyroidism and ophthalmopathy.

The material was peripheral blood mononuclear cells (PBMCs), obtained at new diagnosis, from a patient treated with antithyroid drugs. The receptor set was obtained from a woman aged 30 to 39 with Graves disease. The CDR3 runs from the conserved cysteine through the conserved F or W. Fields, in order: J gene, V gene, CDR3 protein.

j_call: TRBJ2-7; v_call: TRBV20-1; cdr3_aa: CSARQSGAYPLLLNF
j_call: TRBJ2-1; v_call: TRBV12-3/TRBV12-4; cdr3_aa: CASSLRLGPNEQFF
j_call: -; v_call: TRBV7-3; cdr3_aa: CASSPDLNEETQYF
j_call: TRBJ2-3; v_call: TRBV20-1; cdr3_aa: CSARGGRKAYTDTQYF
j_call: TRBJ2-7; v_call: TRBV12-3/TRBV12-4; cdr3_aa: CASSPTDREYEQYF
j_call: TRBJ2-3; v_call: TRBV5-1; cdr3_aa: CASSPDGGTTQYF
j_call: TRBJ1-1; v_call: TRBV6-1; cdr3_aa: CASREMNTEAFF
j_call: TRBJ2-5; v_call: TRBV4-1; cdr3_aa: CASSQYDRAEETQYF
j_call: TRBJ1-1; v_call: TRBV6-1; cdr3_aa: CASSEAGGYTEAFF
j_call: TRBJ2-5; v_call: TRBV20-1; cdr3_aa: CSARDLVVGETQYF
j_call: TRBJ2-1; v_call: TRBV7-9; cdr3_aa: CASSRIAGGARDNEQFF
j_call: TRBJ2-3; v_call: TRBV2; cdr3_aa: CASRGSWVAGKPDTQYF
j_call: TRBJ1-1; v_call: TRBV7-9; cdr3_aa: CASSPKRGTEAFF
j_call: TRBJ1-1; v_call: TRBV2; cdr3_aa: CASSAQGYTEAFF
j_call: TRBJ1-5; v_call: TRBV28; cdr3_aa: CASSLADNLALFGQPQHF
j_call: TRBJ1-1; v_call: TRBV19; cdr3_aa: CASSNKGLRDRAFF
j_call: TRBJ1-4; v_call: TRBV27; cdr3_aa: CASRNMGTNEKLFF
j_call: TRBJ2-4; v_call: TRBV7-3; cdr3_aa: CASSLTGTGSLNIQYF
j_call: TRBJ2-5; v_call: TRBV20-1; cdr3_aa: CSARGLRETQYF
j_call: TRBJ2-1; v_call: TRBV12-3/TRBV12-4; cdr3_aa: CASVSSGRRSEQFF
j_call: TRBJ1-2; v_call: TRBV20-1; cdr3_aa: CSATNVNSVGYTF
j_call: TRBJ2-7; v_call: TRBV27; cdr3_aa: CASSFGTSGLYEQYF
j_call: TRBJ1-2; v_call: TRBV6-1; cdr3_aa: CASSTPPGGSDTF
j_call: TRBJ1-2; v_call: TRBV5-6; cdr3_aa: CASSLVRGLGARSGYTF
j_call: TRBJ1-2; v_call: TRBV12-3/TRBV12-4; cdr3_aa: CASRGRALNYGYTF
j_call: TRBJ2-1; v_call: TRBV20-1; cdr3_aa: CSARDSGGSYPYNEQFF
j_call: TRBJ1-1; v_call: TRBV18; cdr3_aa: CASSPITTGGTVYTEAFF
j_call: TRBJ2-1; v_call: TRBV30; cdr3_aa: CAWTLTGGPNEQFF
j_call: TRBJ2-3; v_call: TRBV7-2; cdr3_aa: CASSPGLAASTDTQYF
j_call: TRBJ1-5; v_call: TRBV15; cdr3_aa: CATSRDLGDYSNQPQHF
j_call: TRBJ2-5; v_call: TRBV7-8; cdr3_aa: CASSRGSGETQYF